The rows below give T cell receptor beta chains drawn from one sample of a study of T cell responses to AZD1222 COVID-19 vaccine. The assay was immunoSEQ multiplex PCR, and TCRdb's table has in-frame clones only and misses some. The table has over 45,000 clones, about 91% seen once. Sample: peripheral blood, taken 28 days after the second AZD1222 dose. These receptors were collected from an adult who received the AZD1222 COVID-19 vaccine. The CDR3 runs from the conserved cysteine through the conserved F or W. A D gene is named only where the DNA matches it firmly. Only some rows state a clone size, as once, few, many or a class for expanded clones.

>.|.|TRBV29-1|TRBJ1-1
TGCAGCGCCCTAGGCGGGTACAGCACTGAAGCTTTCTTT
CSALGGYSTEAFF
>.|.|TRBV11-3|TRBJ1-1
TGTGCCAGCAGTCCCGCGACAGGCACTGAAGCTTTCTTT
CASSPATGTEAFF
>.|.|TRBV21-1|TRBJ2-7
TGTGCCAGCAGCAGAAGGGACAGGGAGTCGGGCGAGCAGTACTTC
CASSRRDRESGEQYF
>.|.|TRBV16|TRBJ1-3
TGTGCCAGCAGCCAATCGAGGGTGGTTGGAAACACCATATATTTT
CASSQSRVVGNTIYF
>.|.|TRBV19|TRBJ1-2
TGTGCCAGTAGTCTTGACAGGTCTCCCCTCTACACCTTC
CASSLDRSPLYTF
>.|TRBD2|TRBV15|TRBJ2-5
TGTGCCACCAGCAGTCTCCTGGGAGGGGCAGAGACCCAGTACTTC
CATSSLLGGAETQYF
>.|.|TRBV28|TRBJ2-5
TGTGCCAGCAGCCTCCGGGACTTCCAAGAGACCCAGTACTTC
CASSLRDFQETQYF
>few|.|TRBV12-3/TRBV12-4|TRBJ1-4
TGTGCCAGCAGGTTGGGATCAAGGGAAAAACTGTTTTTT
CASRLGSREKLFF
>.|.|TRBV5-1|TRBJ2-2
TGCGCCAGCAACCAGAGAGGGGCAAACACCGGGGAGCTGTTTTTT
CASNQRGANTGELFF
>.|.|TRBV3-1/TRBV3-2|TRBJ1-4
TGTGCCAGCGGTGGGTCAACTAATGAAAAACTGTTTTTT
CASGGSTNEKLFF
>.|TRBD1|TRBV24-1|TRBJ1-2
TGTGCCACCAGTGATCCGACAGGGGGCTATGGCTACACCTTC
CATSDPTGGYGYTF
>.|TRBD2|TRBV19|TRBJ2-7
TGTGCCAGTAGTACTCTAGCGGGAGCCTACGAGCAGTACTTC
CASSTLAGAYEQYF
>.|.|TRBV2|TRBJ1-2
TGTGCCAGCTCACAGGTGGATGGCTACACCTTC
CASSQVDGYTF
>.|TRBD2|TRBV6-5|TRBJ2-4
TGTGCCAGCACGAGAGCGGGAGCAAACATTCAGTACTTC
CASTRAGANIQYF
>.|.|TRBV6-1|TRBJ2-5
TGTGCCAGCAGTGAAATTACGGGGAAGCAAGAGACCCAGTACTTC
CASSEITGKQETQYF